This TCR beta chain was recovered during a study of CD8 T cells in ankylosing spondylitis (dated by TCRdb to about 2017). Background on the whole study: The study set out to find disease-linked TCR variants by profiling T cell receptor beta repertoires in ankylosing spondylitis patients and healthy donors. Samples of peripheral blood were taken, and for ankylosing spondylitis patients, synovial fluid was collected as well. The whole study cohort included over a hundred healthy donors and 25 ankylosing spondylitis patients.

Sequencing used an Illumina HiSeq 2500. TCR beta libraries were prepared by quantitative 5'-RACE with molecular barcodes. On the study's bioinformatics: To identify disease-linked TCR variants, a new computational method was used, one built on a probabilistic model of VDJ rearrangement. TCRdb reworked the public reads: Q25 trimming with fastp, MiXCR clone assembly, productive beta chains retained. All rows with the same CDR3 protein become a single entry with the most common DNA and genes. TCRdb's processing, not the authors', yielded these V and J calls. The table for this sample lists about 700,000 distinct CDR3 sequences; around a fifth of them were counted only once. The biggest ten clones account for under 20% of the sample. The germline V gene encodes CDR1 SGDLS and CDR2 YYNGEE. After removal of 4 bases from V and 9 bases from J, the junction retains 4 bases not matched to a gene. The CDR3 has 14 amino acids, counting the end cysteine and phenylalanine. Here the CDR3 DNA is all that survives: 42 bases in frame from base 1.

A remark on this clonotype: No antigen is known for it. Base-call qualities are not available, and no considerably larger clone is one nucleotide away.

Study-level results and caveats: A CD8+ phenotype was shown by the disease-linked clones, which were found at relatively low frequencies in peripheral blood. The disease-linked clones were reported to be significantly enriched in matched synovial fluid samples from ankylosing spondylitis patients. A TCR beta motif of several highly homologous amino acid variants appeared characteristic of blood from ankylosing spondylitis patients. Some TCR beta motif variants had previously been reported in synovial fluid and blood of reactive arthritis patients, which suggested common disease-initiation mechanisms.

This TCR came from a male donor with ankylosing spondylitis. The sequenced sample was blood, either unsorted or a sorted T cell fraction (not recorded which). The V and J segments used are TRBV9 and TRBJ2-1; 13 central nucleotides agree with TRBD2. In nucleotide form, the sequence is TGTGCCAGCAGCCCCCGGACTAGCGGGGGTGAGCAGTTCTTC. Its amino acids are CASSPRTSGGEQFF.